The 13 T cell receptor beta chains presented below share a single source sample, sequenced in a study of cytomegalovirus exposure and HLA in healthy donors. Researchers ran the PCR with 60 Vbeta and 13 Jbeta primers. Sequencing was performed with immunoSEQ multiplex PCR; in TCRdb, only in-frame clones are kept and a portion is missing. The table lists about 160,000 clones, over 60% of them singletons. Material: PBMCs. The receptors here all came from a woman between 25 and 40 years old in good health and CMV-seronegative.

This clone was counted between two and nine times. The chain carries TRBV5-1 and TRBJ1-6; D is unresolved. The germline V gene encodes CDR1 SGHRS and CDR2 YFSETQ. V dropped 0 bases and J dropped 18 bases, with 13 bases sitting between them. CDR3 length: 12 amino acids. For the CDR3, the DNA is TGCGCCAGCAGCTTGGTTAAGCTATTCCCCCACTTT. Protein sequence: CASSLVKLFPHF.

The chain combines TRBV2 with TRBJ2-7; TRBD1 matches at 8 bases. The germline gives CDR1 SNHLY, CDR2 FYNNEI. V shed 0 bases and J 7 bases; nucleotides not matched to a gene: 8. The CDR3 sequence is 15 residues long. CDR3 loop: CASSEAGQGAGEQYF. CDR3 sequence (DNA): TGTGCCAGCAGTGAAGCGGGGCAGGGGGCGGGGGAGCAGTACTTC.

This clone was counted once. The rearrangement joins TRBV5-5 to TRBJ2-2; D not resolved. Trimming removed 4 bases from V and 1 base from J, with 5 bases in between. Looked up from germline, CDR1 is SGHKS and CDR2 is YYEKEE (reference sequence). The CDR3 is 13 residues long. The CDR3 here is CASSPRNTGELFF. The CDR3 DNA follows: TGTGCCAGCAGCCCTAGGAACACCGGGGAGCTGTTTTTT.

This chain links TRBV4-2 with TRBJ2-7; TRBD1 might be the D (5 bases). Trimming stripped 0 bases from V and 5 bases from J, with 14 bases between. CDR1 is LGHNA, CDR2 YNFKEQ, per germline. The CDR3 runs to 15 residues. CDR3 sequence (DNA): TGTGCCAGCAGCCAAGAAGGGAACGGACACGACGAGCAGTACTTC. This encodes CASSQEGNGHDEQYF.

V is TRBV7-2 and J is TRBJ2-7, with 7 bases fitting TRBD2. There are 15 residues in the CDR3. The trim removed 5 bases at V and 5 bases at J, leaving 12 bases unmatched. Germline V CDR1 and CDR2: SGHTA, FQGNSA. The CDR3 DNA is TGTGCCAGCAGCCCTACATGGGGGGGACTGGACGAGCAGTACTTC. It is translated as CASSPTWGGLDEQYF.

The chain has TRBV6-5 and TRBJ2-3; 8 positions match TRBD2. The junction had 10 bases not matched to a gene; V was cut back by 3 bases and J by 5 bases. Germline V lookup: CDR1 MNHEY, CDR2 SVGAGI. CDR3 size: 16 residues. This CDR3 reads CASSYPSGGGGDTQYF. The CDR3 DNA sequence: TGTGCCAGCAGTTATCCCAGCGGGGGTGGGGGAGATACGCAGTATTTT.

This clone was found a few times. The J gene is TRBJ2-5, the V gene TRBV7-7; 12 nucleotides match TRBD1. The V gene's germline CDR1 is SSHAT and CDR2 FNYEAQ (reference sequence). J was trimmed by 4 bases and V by 5 bases; bases with no gene match: 5. The CDR3 runs 15 residues. CDR3 in DNA: TGTGCCAGCAGCCCCCTGGGACAGGGGGCAGAGACCCAGTACTTC. It codes for CASSPLGQGAETQYF.

V gene TRBV5-4 combines with J gene TRBJ1-4; TRBD1 aligns across 8 bases. This CDR3 is built from 14 residues. Germline V gene lookup returns CDR1 SGHNT and CDR2 YYREEE (reference sequence). Germline trimming cut 4 bases from V and 4 bases from J; bases unmatched to any gene: 3. The CDR3 DNA reads as TGTGCCAGCAGCAAGGGACAGGATAATGAAAAACTGTTTTTT. Protein: CASSKGQDNEKLFF.

V is TRBV5-6 and J is TRBJ2-3; D unresolved. The CDR3 totals 13 residues. The V and J ends lost 4 bases and 0 bases respectively, with 6 bases between them. Germline CDR1 SGHDT, CDR2 YYEEEE. The CDR3 bases are TGTGCCAGCAGCCCCCCTAGCACAGATACGCAGTATTTT. Translated: CASSPPSTDTQYF.

The chain has TRBV5-1 and TRBJ2-2; D may be TRBD2 (5 bases). With 2 bases removed from V and 5 bases from J, the gap between germline ends came to 7 bases. CDR1 is SGHRS and CDR2 is YFSETQ in the germline V gene. The CDR3 totals 13 residues. The CDR3, as DNA: TGCGCCAGCAGCTTAGGACTTACCGGGGAGCTGTTTTTT. It yields the protein CASSLGLTGELFF.

The V and J genes are TRBV4-2 and TRBJ2-1; no reliable D call. The CDR3 has 12 amino acids. The germline gives CDR1 LGHNA, CDR2 YNFKEQ. The germline V and J ends were trimmed by 1 base and 8 bases, with 6 bases remaining between them. DNA of the CDR3: TGTGCCAGCAGCCAAGGAAGCTATGAGCAGTTCTTC. This sequence encodes CASSQGSYEQFF.

V and J are TRBV28 and TRBJ1-5; D unresolved. The CDR3 is made up of 13 amino acids. From germline, CDR1 is MDHEN and CDR2 SYDVKM. The germline V and J ends were trimmed by 3 bases and 1 base, with 4 bases remaining between them. In DNA form, the CDR3 reads TGTGCCAGCAGTTTGGGCAGCAATCAGCCCCAGCATTTT. Protein: CASSLGSNQPQHF.

V is TRBV4-1 and J is TRBJ1-5; a weak D match, TRBD1 (6 bases). Germline CDR1 MGHRA, CDR2 YSYEKL. This CDR3 has 16 residues. V shed 3 bases and J shed 2 bases, with 14 bases lying between them. CDR3 loop: CASSQEHRVGNQPQHF. Here the CDR3 DNA reads TGCGCCAGCAGCCAGGAACACAGGGTAGGCAATCAGCCCCAGCATTTT.